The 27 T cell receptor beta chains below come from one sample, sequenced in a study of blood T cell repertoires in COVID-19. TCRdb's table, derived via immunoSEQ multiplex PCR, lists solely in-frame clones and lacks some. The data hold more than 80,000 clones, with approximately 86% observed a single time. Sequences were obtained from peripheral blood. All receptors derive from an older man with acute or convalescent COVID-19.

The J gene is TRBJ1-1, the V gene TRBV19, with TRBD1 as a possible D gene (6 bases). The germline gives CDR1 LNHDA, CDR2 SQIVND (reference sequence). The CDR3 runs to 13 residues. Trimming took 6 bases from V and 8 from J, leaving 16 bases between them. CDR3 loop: CASRPGGGGEAFF. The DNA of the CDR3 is TGTGCCAGTAGACCTGGCGGGGGCGGGGAAGCTTTCTTT.

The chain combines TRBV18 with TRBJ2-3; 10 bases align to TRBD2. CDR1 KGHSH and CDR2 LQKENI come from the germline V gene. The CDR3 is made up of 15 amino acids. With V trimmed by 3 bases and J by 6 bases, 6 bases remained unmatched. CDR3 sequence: CASSPPASGSDTQYF. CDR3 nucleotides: TGTGCCAGCTCACCCCCTGCTAGCGGGAGTGATACGCAGTATTTT.

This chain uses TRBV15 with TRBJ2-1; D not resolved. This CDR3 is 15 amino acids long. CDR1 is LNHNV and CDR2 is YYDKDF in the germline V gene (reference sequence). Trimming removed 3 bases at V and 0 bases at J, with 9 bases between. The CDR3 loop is CATSSRLSSYNEQFF. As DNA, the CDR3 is TGTGCCACCAGCAGTCGTCTTAGCTCCTACAATGAGCAGTTCTTC.

The CDR3 reads CASSHQGARETQYF. The CDR3 DNA is TGTGCCAGCAGTCACCAGGGGGCCCGAGAGACCCAGTACTTC. The J gene is TRBJ2-5, the V gene TRBV27; 8 bases fit TRBD1. V gave up 5 bases and J gave up 4 bases; unmatched junction bases: 6. CDR1 MNHEY and CDR2 SMNVEV come from the germline V gene (reference sequence). The CDR3 consists of 14 residues.

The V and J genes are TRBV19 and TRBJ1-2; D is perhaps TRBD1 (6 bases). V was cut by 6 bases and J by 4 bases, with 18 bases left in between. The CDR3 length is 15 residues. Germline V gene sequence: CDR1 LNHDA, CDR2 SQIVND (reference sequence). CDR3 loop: CASRKSGTKSYGYTF. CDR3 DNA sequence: TGTGCCAGTAGGAAATCCGGGACAAAAAGCTATGGCTACACCTTC.

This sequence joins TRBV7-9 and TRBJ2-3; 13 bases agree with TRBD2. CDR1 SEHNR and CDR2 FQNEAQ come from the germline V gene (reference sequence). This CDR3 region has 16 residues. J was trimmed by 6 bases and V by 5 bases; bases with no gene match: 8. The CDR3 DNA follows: TGTGCCAGCAGCCTAACTAGCGGGAGGGCCCTGGATACGCAGTATTTT. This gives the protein CASSLTSGRALDTQYF. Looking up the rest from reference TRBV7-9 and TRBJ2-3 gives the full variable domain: DTGVSQNPRHKITKRGQNVTFRCDPISEHNRLYWYRQTLGQGPEFLTYFQNEAQLEKSRLLSDRFSAERPKGSFSTLEIQRTEQGDSAMYLCASSLTSGRALDTQYFGPGTRLTVL.

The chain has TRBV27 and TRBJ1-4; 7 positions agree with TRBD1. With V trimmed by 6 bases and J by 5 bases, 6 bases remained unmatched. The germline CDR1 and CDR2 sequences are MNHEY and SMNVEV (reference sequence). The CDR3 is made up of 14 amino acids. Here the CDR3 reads CASRNRGGNEKLFF. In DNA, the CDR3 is TGTGCCAGCAGAAACAGGGGAGGAAATGAAAAACTGTTTTTT.

The DNA for the CDR3 is TGTGCCAGCAGTGGGGGGGGACAGGGGATAGGTACGCAGTATTTT. This translates into CASSGGGQGIGTQYF. The chain combines TRBV6-4 with TRBJ2-3; 10 bases line up with TRBD1. The J segment lost 8 bases and the V segment lost 4 bases, leaving 9 bases of the junction unmatched. This CDR3 is built from 15 residues. Germline CDR1 and CDR2: MRHNA and SNTAGT.

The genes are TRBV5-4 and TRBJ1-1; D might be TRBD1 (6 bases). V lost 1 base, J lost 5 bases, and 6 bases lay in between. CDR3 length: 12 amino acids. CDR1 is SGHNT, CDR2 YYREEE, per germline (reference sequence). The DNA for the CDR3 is TGTGCCAGCAGCTTGAGGGGGACTGAAGCTTTCTTT. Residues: CASSLRGTEAFF.

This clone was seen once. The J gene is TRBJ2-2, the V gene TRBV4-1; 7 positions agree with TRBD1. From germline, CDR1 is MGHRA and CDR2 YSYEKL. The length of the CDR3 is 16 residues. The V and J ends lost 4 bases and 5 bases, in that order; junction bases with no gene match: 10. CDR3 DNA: TGCGCCAGCAGCCCCAGAGAGGGGGCGCGAACCGGGGAGCTGTTTTTT. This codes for CASSPREGARTGELFF.

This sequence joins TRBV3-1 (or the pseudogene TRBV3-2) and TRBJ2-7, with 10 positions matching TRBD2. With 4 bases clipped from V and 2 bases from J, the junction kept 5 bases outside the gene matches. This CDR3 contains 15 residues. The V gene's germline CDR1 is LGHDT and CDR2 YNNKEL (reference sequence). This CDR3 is CASSPGLAVPYEQYF. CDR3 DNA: TGTGCCAGCAGCCCCGGACTAGCGGTCCCCTACGAGCAGTACTTC.

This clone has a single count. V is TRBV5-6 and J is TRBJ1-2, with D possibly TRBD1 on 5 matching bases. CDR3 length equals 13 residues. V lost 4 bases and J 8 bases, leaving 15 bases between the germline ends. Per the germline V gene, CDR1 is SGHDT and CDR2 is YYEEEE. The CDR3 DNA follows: TGTGCCAGCAGCCCCAGGGCGTCTTGGGGCTACACCTTC. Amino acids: CASSPRASWGYTF.

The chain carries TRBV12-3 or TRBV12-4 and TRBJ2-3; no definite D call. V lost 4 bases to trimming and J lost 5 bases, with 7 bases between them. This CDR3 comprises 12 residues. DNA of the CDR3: TGTGCCAGCAGTTCCCCGGGAGATACGCAGTATTTT. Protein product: CASSSPGDTQYF.

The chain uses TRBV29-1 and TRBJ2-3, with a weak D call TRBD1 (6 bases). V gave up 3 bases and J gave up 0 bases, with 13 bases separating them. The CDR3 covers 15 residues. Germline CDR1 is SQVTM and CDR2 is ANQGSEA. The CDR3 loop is CSVERPDSSTDTQYF. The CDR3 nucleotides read TGCAGCGTTGAGAGACCGGACAGCAGCACAGATACGCAGTATTTT.

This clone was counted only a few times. The chain's CDR3 is CASSLATSGRSTDTQYF. CDR3 bases: TGTGCCAGCAGCTTGGCTACTAGCGGGAGGAGCACAGATACGCAGTATTTT. The chain links TRBV5-6 to TRBJ2-3; TRBD2 matches at 12 bases. The junction had 2 bases not matched to a gene; V was cut back by 0 bases and J by 0 bases. Germline V gene data show CDR1 as SGHDT and CDR2 as YYEEEE. This CDR3 comprises 17 residues. Using reference TRBV5-6 and TRBJ2-3 for the parts outside the CDR3, the full variable domain is DAGVTQSPTHLIKTRGQQVTLRCSPKSGHDTVSWYQQALGQGPQFIFQYYEEEERQRGNFPDRFSGHQFPNYSSELNVNALLLGDSALYLCASSLATSGRSTDTQYFGPGTRLTVL.

CDR3 in DNA: TGTGCCAGCAGTCACGAGACCGGGGAGCTGTTTTTT. Translated: CASSHETGELFF. The genes are TRBV12-3 or TRBV12-4 and TRBJ2-2; D is unresolved. This CDR3 is 12 amino acids long. Trimming left V 5 bases short and J 5 bases short, with 6 bases between.

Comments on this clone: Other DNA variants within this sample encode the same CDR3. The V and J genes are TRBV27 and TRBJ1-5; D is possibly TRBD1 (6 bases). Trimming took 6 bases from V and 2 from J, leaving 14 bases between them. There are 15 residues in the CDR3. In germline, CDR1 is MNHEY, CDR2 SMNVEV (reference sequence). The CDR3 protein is CASSSQGLGNQPQHF. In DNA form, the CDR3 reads TGTGCCAGCAGCTCCCAGGGGCTGGGCAATCAGCCCCAGCATTTT.

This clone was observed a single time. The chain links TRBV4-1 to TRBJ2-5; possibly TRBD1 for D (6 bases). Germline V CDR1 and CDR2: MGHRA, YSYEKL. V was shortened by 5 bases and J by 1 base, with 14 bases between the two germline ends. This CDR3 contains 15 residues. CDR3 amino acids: CASSLQDSLQETQYF. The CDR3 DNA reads TGCGCCAGCAGCTTGCAGGACAGCCTCCAAGAGACCCAGTACTTC.

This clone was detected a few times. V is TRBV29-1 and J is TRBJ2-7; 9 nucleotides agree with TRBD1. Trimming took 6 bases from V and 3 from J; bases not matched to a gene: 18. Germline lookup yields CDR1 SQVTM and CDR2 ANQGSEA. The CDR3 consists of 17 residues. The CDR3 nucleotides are TGCAGCGTGCTCAAACTGCAGGACAGGGGCCGTCACTACGAGCAGTACTTC. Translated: CSVLKLQDRGRHYEQYF.

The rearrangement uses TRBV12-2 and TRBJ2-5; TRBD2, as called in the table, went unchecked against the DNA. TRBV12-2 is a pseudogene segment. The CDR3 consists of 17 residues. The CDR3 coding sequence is TGTGCAAGTCGCGGGACTAGCGGGAGAGGGTTTCGAGAGACCCAGTACTTC. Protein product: CASRGTSGRGFRETQYF.

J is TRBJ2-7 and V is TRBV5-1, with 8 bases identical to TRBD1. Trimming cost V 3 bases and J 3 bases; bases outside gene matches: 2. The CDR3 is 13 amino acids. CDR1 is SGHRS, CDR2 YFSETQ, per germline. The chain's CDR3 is CASSSGQGYEQYF. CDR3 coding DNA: TGCGCCAGCAGCTCAGGACAGGGCTACGAGCAGTACTTC.

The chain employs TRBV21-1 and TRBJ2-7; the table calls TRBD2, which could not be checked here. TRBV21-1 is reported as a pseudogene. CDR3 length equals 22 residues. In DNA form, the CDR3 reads TGTGCCAGCAGCAAAGGGGACAGGGAGGTGCCCGGACTAGCGGGAGGCAAATACGAGCAGTACTTC. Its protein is CASSKGDREVPGLAGGKYEQYF.

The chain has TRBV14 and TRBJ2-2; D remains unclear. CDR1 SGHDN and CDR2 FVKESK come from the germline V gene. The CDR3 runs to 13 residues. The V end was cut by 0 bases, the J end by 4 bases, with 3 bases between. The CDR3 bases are TGTGCCAGCAGCCAAGATATCACCGGGGAGCTGTTTTTT. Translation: CASSQDITGELFF. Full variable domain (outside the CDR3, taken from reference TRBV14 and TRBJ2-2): EAGVTQFPSHSVIEKGQTVTLRCDPISGHDNLYWYRRVMGKEIKFLLHFVKESKQDESGMPNNRFLAERTGGTYSTLKVQPAELEDSGVYFCASSQDITGELFFGEGSRLTVL.

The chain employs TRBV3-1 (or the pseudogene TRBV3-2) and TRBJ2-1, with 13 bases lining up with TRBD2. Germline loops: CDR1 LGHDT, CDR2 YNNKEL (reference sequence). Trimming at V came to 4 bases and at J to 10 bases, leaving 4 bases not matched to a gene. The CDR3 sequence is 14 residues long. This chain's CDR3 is CASSPLAGGPEQFF. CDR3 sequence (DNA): TGTGCCAGCAGCCCACTAGCGGGAGGGCCGGAGCAGTTCTTC.

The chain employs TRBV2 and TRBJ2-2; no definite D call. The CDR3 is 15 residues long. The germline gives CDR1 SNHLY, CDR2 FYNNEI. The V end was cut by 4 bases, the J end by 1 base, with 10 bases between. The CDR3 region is CASSVGRMNTGELFF. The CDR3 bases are TGTGCCAGCAGTGTGGGCAGGATGAACACCGGGGAGCTGTTTTTT.

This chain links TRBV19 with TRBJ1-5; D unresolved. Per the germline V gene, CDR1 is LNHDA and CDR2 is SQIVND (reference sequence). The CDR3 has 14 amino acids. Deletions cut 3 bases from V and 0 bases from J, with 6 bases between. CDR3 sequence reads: CASSIYSSNQPQHF. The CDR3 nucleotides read TGTGCCAGTAGTATTTACTCTAGCAATCAGCCCCAGCATTTT.

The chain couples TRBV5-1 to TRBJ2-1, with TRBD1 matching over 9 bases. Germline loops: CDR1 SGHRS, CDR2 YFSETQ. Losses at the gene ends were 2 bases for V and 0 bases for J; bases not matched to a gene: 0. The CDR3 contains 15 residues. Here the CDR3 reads CASSLQGASYNEQFF. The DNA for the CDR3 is TGCGCCAGCAGCTTACAGGGGGCCTCCTACAATGAGCAGTTCTTC.